This T cell receptor beta chain was recovered during a study of T cells expressing NK-cell markers. About the study: Each TCR beta repertoire originated in sorted T cells that were CD3+CD56+NKG2C+, CD3+CD56+NKG2C- or CD3+CD56-NKG2C+. The study's findings and limits: Uncertainty persisted over the HCMV specificity of expanded NKG2C+ T cell clones.

The CDR3 is 13 residues long. Germline V gene data show CDR1 as SQVTM and CDR2 as ANQGSEA. Libraries used 5'RACE template switching adding universal primer site and UMIs. From its re-call of the 5' RACE reads, TCRdb lists each CDR3 protein once, without DNA. The sample data list 440,000 or so distinct CDR3 sequences. In regard to this clonotype: Its antigen is currently unknown.

V gene TRBV29-1 combines with J gene TRBJ2-3; TCRdb selects TRBD1, and the lack of DNA leaves this call unchecked. Sequencing was carried out using blood T cells: a sorted CD56 or NKG2C T cell subset, CD4+ or CD8+ T cells, or bulk PBMC T cells (not recorded which). This TCR derives from a woman aged 18 to 75 in good health. CDR3 in amino acids: CSSRDRGADTQYF.